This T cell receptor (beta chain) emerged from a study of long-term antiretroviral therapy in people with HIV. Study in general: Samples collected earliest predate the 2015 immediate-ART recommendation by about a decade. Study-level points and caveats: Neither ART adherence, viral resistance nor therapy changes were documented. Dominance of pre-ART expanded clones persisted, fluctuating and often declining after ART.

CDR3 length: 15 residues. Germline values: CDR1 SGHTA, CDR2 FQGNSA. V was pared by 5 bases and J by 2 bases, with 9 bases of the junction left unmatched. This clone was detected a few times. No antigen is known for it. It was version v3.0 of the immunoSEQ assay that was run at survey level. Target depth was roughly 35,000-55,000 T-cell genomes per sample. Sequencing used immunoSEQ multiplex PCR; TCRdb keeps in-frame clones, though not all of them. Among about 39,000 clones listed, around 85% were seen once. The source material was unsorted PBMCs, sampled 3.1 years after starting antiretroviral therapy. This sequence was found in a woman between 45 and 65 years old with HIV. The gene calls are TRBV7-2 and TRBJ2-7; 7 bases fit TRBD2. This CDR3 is CASSPFRGGAYEQYF. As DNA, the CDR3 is TGTGCCAGCAGCCCCTTCCGTGGGGGGGCCTACGAGCAGTACTTC.